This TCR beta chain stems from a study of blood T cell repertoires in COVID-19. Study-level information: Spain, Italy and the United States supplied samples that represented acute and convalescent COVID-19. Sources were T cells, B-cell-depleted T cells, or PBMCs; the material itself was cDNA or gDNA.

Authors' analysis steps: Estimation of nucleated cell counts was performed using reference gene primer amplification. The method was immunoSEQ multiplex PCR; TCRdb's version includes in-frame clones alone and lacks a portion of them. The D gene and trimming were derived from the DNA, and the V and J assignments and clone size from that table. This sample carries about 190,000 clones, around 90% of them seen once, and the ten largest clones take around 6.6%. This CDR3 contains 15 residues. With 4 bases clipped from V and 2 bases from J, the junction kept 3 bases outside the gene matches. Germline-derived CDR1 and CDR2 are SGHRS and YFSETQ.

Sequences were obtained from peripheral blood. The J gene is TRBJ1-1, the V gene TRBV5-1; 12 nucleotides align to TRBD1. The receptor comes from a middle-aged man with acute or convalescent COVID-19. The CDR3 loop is CASSRGTGGNTEAFF. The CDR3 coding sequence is TGCGCCAGCAGCAGGGGGACAGGGGGCAACACTGAAGCTTTCTTT.